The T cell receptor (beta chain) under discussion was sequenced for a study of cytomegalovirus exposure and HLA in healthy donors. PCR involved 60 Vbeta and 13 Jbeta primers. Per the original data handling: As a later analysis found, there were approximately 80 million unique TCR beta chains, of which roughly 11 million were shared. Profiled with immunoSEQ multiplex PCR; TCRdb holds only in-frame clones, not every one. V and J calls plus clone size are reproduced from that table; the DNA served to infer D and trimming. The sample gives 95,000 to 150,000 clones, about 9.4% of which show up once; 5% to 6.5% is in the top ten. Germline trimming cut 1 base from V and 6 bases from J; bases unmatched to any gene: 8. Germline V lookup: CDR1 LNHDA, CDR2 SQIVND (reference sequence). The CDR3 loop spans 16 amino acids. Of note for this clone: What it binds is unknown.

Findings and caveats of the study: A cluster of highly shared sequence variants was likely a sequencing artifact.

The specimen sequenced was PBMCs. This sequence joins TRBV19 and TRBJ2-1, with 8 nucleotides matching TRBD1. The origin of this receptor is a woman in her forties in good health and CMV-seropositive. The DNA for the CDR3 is TGTGCCAGTAGTATAGGTATAGGACAGGGAGCCAATGAGCAGTTCTTC. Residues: CASSIGIGQGANEQFF.